This T cell receptor (beta chain) was sequenced during a study of blood T cell repertoires in COVID-19. Turning to the study itself: Donors in the United States, Italy and Spain gave samples during acute or convalescent COVID-19. T cells, B-cell-depleted T cells, or PBMCs supplied cDNA or gDNA.

V was trimmed by 1 base and J by 0 bases, leaving 24 bases between them. The CDR3 loop spans 21 amino acids. The germline V gene has CDR1 LGHDT and CDR2 YNNKEL (reference sequence). TCRdb's copy holds only in-frame clones and misses some; the assay was immunoSEQ multiplex PCR. Of about 240,000 clones listed, roughly four fifths are singletons. The receptor was isolated from a woman aged 55-70 years with active or convalescent COVID-19. The chain is built from TRBV3-1 (or the pseudogene TRBV3-2) and TRBJ1-4, with D maybe TRBD1 (6 bases). Sequenced material: peripheral blood. CDR3 nucleotide sequence: TGTGCCAGCAGCCAAGGCATCAGGGGTGCAGTTGGCCTGTCAACTAATGAAAAACTGTTTTTT. Its protein is CASSQGIRGAVGLSTNEKLFF.